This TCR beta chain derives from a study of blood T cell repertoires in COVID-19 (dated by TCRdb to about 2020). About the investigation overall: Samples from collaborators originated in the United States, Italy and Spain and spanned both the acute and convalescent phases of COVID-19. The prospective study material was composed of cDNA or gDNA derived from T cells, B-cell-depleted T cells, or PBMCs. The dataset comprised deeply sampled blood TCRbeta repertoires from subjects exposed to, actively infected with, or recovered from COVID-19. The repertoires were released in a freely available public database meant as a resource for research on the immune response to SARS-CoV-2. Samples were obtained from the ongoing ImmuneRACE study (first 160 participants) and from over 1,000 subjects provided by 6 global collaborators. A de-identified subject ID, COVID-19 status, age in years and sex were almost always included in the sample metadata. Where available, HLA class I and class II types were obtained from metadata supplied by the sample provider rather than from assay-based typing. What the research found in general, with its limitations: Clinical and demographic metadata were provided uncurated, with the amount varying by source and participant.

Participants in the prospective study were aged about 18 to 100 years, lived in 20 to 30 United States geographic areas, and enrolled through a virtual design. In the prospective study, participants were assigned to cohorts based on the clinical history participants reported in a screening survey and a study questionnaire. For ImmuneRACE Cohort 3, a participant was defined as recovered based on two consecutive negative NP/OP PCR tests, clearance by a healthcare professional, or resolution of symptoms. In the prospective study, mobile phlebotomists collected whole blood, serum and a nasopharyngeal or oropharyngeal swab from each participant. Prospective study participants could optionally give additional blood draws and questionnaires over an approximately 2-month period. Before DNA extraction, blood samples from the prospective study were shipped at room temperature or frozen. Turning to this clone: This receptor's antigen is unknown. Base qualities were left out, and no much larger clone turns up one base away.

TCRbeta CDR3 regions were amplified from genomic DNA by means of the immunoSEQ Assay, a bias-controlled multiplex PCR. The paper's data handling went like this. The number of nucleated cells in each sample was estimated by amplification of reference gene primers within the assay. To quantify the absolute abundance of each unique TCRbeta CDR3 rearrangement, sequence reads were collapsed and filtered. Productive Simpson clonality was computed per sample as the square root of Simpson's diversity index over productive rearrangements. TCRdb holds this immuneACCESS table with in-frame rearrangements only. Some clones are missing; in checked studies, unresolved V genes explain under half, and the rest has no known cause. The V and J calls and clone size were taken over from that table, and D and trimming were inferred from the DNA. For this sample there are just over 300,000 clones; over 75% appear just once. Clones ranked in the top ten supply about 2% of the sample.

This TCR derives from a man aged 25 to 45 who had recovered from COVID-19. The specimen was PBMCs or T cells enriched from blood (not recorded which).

The CDR3 region: CASSYRDSQETQYF. The DNA sequence follows: TGCGCCAGCAGCTATCGGGACAGTCAAGAGACCCAGTACTTC. The chain employs TRBV5-1 and TRBJ2-5, with 7 bases matching TRBD1. CDR1 is given as SGHRS and CDR2 as YFSETQ, both from the germline V gene. The cysteine opens and the phenylalanine closes a CDR3 of 14 amino acids. Solely the CDR3 DNA is kept, with 42 bases framed from the first base. Relative to germline, V is missing 3 bases and J is missing 2 bases, with 4 bases of the junction outside any gene match.